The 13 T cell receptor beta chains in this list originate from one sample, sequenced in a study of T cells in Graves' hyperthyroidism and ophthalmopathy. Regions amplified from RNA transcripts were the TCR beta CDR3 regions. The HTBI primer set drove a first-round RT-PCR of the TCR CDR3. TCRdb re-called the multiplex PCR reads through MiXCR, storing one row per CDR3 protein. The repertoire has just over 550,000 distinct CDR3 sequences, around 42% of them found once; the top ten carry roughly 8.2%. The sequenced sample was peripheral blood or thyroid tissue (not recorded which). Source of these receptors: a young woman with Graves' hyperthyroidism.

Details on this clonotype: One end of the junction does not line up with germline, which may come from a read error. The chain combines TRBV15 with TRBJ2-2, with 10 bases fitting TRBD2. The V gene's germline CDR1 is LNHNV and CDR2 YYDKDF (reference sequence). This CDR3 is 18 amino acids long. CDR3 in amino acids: CATSRLAGVSSNTGELLF. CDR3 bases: TGTGCCACCAGCAGGCTAGCGGGAGTTTCTTCAAACACCGGGGAGCTGCTTTTT.

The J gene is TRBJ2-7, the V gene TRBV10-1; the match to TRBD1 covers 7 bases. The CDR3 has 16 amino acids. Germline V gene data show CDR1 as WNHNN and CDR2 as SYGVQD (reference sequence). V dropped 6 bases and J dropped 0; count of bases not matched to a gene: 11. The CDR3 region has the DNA TGCGCCAGCAGCCAAGTCGGGACAGCAAACTCCTACGAGCAGTACTTC. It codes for CASSQVGTANSYEQYF.

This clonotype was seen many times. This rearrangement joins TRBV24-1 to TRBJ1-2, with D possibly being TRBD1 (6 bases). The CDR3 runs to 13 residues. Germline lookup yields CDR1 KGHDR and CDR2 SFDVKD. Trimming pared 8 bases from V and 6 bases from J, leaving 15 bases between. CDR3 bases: TGTGCCACCAACTCCAACAGGGATAATGGCTACACCTTC. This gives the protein CATNSNRDNGYTF.

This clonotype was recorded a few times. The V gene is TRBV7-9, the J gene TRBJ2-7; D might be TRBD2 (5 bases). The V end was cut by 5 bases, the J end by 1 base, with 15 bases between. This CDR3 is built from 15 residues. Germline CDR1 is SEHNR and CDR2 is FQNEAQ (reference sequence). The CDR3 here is CASSQEQRQSYEQYF. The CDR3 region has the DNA TGTGCCAGCAGCCAAGAGCAGCGGCAATCCTACGAGCAGTACTTC.

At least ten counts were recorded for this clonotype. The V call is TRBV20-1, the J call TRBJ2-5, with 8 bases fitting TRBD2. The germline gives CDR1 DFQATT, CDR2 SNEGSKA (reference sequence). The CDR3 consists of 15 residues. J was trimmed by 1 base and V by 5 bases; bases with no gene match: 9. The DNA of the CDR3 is TGCAGTGCTTACAGAAAAGCGGGAGCCCAAGAGACCCAGTACTTC. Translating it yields CSAYRKAGAQETQYF.

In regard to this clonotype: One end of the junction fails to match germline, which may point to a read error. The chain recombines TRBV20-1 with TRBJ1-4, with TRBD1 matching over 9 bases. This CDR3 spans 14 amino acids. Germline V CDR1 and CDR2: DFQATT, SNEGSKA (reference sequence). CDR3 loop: CGAKRGTGKEKLFF. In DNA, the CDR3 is TGCGGTGCTAAACGGGGGACAGGGAAGGAAAAACTGTTTTTT.

CDR3 region: CASSLGPSTDTQYF. The CDR3 nucleotides are TGTGCCAGCAGCTTAGGGCCCTCCACAGATACGCAGTATTTT. The chain carries TRBV7-3 and TRBJ2-3, with D hard to call. Per the germline V gene, CDR1 is SGHTA and CDR2 is FQGTGA. The germline V and J ends were trimmed by 2 bases and 2 bases, with 8 bases remaining between them. This CDR3 is 14 amino acids long.

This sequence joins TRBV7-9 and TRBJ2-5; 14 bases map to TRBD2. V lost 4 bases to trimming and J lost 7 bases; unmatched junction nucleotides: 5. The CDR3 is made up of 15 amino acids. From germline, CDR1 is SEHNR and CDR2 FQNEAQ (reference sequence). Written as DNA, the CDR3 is TGTGCCAGCAGCTCCGGACTAGCGGGGGGACCGACCCAGTACTTC. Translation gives CASSSGLAGGPTQYF.

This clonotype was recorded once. In DNA form, the CDR3 reads TGTGCCAGCAGCTCCGGTCGGACAGGGGTAACCGGGGAGCTGTTTTTT. As protein: CASSSGRTGVTGELFF. The J gene is TRBJ2-2, the V gene TRBV6-1; 9 nucleotides agree with TRBD1. Trimming removed 6 bases from V and 5 bases from J; junction bases left unmatched: 10. The CDR3 covers 16 residues. Germline CDR1 reads MNHNS; CDR2 reads SASEGT.

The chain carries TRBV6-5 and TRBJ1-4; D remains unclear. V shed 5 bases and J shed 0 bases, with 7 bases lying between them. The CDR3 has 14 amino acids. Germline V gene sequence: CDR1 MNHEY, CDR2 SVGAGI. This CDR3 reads CASSPQATNEKLFF. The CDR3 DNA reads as TGTGCCAGCAGTCCTCAAGCAACTAATGAAAAACTGTTTTTT.

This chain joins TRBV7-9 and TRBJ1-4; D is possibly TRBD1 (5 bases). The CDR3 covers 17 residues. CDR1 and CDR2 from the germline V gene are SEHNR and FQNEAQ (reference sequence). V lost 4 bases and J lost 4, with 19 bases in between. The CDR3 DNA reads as TGTGCCAGCAGCTCGCGAAGGGGAGGGAGCCTTAATGAAAAACTGTTTTTT. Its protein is CASSSRRGGSLNEKLFF.

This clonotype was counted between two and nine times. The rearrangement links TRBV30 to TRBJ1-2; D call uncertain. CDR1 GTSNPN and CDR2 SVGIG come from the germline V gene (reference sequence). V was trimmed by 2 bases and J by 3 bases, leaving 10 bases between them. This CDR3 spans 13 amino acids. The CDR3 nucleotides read TGTGCCTGGAGTCTGGGAGGGTACTATGGCTACACCTTC. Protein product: CAWSLGGYYGYTF.

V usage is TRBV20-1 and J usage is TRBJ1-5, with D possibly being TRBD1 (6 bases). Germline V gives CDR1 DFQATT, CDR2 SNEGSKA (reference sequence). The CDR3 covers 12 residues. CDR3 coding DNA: TGCAGCTGGGACAATAGCAATCAGCCCCAGCATTTT. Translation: CSWDNSNQPQHF.